Listed below are T cell receptor beta chains from one sample, sequenced in a study of T cell changes during pregnancy in multiple sclerosis. Libraries were prepared by immunoSEQ multiplex PCR; TCRdb keeps only in-frame clonotypes and omits some of them. The sample carries about 41,000 clones, roughly 91% recorded once. Sequenced here: CD8+ T cells from peripheral blood mononuclear cells, sampled in the first trimester of pregnancy. These receptors originate from a female donor with multiple sclerosis, enrolled in a pregnancy study. CDR3s include the opening cysteine and the closing phenylalanine or tryptophan. The D gene is left open where the match is weak. Some rows mark clone size as missing; the rest say once, few, many or name a class of expanded clone.

D	J	V	size	DNA	CDR3
TRBD2	TRBJ2-5	TRBV7-9	NA	TGTGCCAGCAGCCCCCAGACTAGCGGGCAAGAGACCCAGTACTTC	CASSPQTSGQETQYF
TRBD1	TRBJ2-5	TRBV6-5	NA	TGTGCCAGCAGTTACTCTACAGGGGAGCTAGAGACCCAGTACTTC	CASSYSTGELETQYF
NA	TRBJ2-3	TRBV29-1	once	TGCAGCGGAGACATAAGGGACACCGCGGGCGATACGCAGTATTTT	CSGDIRDTAGDTQYF
NA	TRBJ1-1	TRBV9	NA	TGTGCCAGCAGCGGCTTGGGACTGCAGTTTGAAGCTTTCTTT	CASSGLGLQFEAFF
NA	TRBJ2-1	TRBV27	NA	TGTGCCAGCAGACCTAGCCCCAGCTCCTACAATGAGCAGTTCTTC	CASRPSPSSYNEQFF
TRBD2	TRBJ2-7	TRBV6-5	NA	TGTGCCAGCAGTAAACCCTGGCGGGAGAACGGCGAGCAGTACTTC	CASSKPWRENGEQYF
TRBD2	TRBJ2-1	TRBV19	NA	TGTGCCAGTAGTCGCGGGAGCGGGCAGTATAATGAGCAGTTCTTC	CASSRGSGQYNEQFF
NA	TRBJ1-3	TRBV29-1	once	TGCAGCGTTGCAGGAGGAGGGGACTCTGGAAACACCATATATTTT	CSVAGGGDSGNTIYF
NA	TRBJ1-2	TRBV4-1	NA	TGCGCCAGCAGCCAAGACCTCTTCTATGGCTACACCTTC	CASSQDLFYGYTF
TRBD2	TRBJ2-2	TRBV9	NA	TGTGCCAGCAGCGTAGTAGGGCTAGCGGACCTAACGAACACCGGGGAGCTGTTTTTT	CASSVVGLADLTNTGELFF
NA	TRBJ1-2	TRBV5-5	NA	TGTGCCAGCAGCTTCGGCGCAGGGGACTACACCTTC	CASSFGAGDYTF
NA	TRBJ2-1	TRBV4-3	once	TGCGCCAGCAGCCAAGCGCGCGGTTACAATGAGCAGTTCTTC	CASSQARGYNEQFF
TRBD2	TRBJ2-1	TRBV10-2	NA	TGCGCCAGCAGTGATGAGCTAGCGGGGTACAATGAGCAGTTCTTC	CASSDELAGYNEQFF
TRBD2	TRBJ2-1	TRBV9	few	TGTGCCAGCAGCGCTAGCGGGAATTCCTACAATGAGCAGTTCTTC	CASSASGNSYNEQFF
NA	TRBJ1-3	TRBV7-6	NA	TGTGCCAGCAGCTTAGCGGGGGGGAGAACGGCTGGAAACACCATATATTTT	CASSLAGGRTAGNTIYF
NA	TRBJ1-3	TRBV19	NA	TGTGCCAGTAGCTTAGGACAGTTCTCCGGAAACACCATATATTTT	CASSLGQFSGNTIYF
NA	TRBJ2-7	TRBV7-2	NA	TGTGCCAGCAGCTTAGCGGCAGCGGCCGAGCAGTACTTC	CASSLAAAAEQYF
NA	TRBJ2-7	TRBV25-1	NA	TGTGCCAGCAGTGAGACAGGGAGGTACGAGCAGTACTTC	CASSETGRYEQYF
TRBD2	TRBJ2-7	TRBV5-1	NA	TGCGCCAGCAGCTTGGTCTCGGGGGAGGGGTACGAGCAGTACTTC	CASSLVSGEGYEQYF
TRBD1	TRBJ1-1	TRBV7-9	NA	TGTGCCAGCAGCTTAATTGGGACAGGGGGTAACTTTCACACTGAAGCTTTCTTT	CASSLIGTGGNFHTEAFF
TRBD1	TRBJ1-2	TRBV30	NA	TGTGCCTTGGAACAGGGGGCGCCGGGGGGCTACACCTTC	CALEQGAPGGYTF
TRBD1	TRBJ1-2	TRBV2	once	TGTGCCAGCAGTGACGGGACAGGGGGATATGGCTACACCTTC	CASSDGTGGYGYTF
NA	TRBJ1-2	TRBV27	once	TGTGCCAGCAGTTTATCCCAGGGGCGAGGGTATGGCTACACCTTC	CASSLSQGRGYGYTF
TRBD1	TRBJ1-3	TRBV11-2	NA	TGTGCCAGCAGCTTACAGGGGGAGGGAAACACCATATATTTT	CASSLQGEGNTIYF
TRBD2	TRBJ2-1	TRBV30	NA	TGTGCCTGGAGTGTACTCGGACTAGCGGGGGACAATGAGCAGTTCTTC	CAWSVLGLAGDNEQFF
TRBD1	TRBJ2-7	TRBV27	NA	TGTGCCAGCAGTTTATCGATGGGGCTGCAGGGGACAGGGGGTTCCGAGCAGTACTTC	CASSLSMGLQGTGGSEQYF
TRBD2	TRBJ2-5	TRBV7-9	NA	TGTGCCAGCAGGCCAGACTCGGGAGGAGGGACCCAGTACTTC	CASRPDSGGGTQYF
NA	TRBJ2-1	TRBV6-6	NA	TGTGCCAGCAGCGTTCAAGGCGGAGAACCCCACAATGAGCAGTTCTTC	CASSVQGGEPHNEQFF
TRBD1	TRBJ1-1	TRBV11-1	NA	TGTGCCAACCAGGGGGAATCGGACACTGAAGCTTTCTTT	CANQGESDTEAFF
TRBD1	TRBJ2-3	TRBV7-6	NA	TGTGCCAGCAGCTTAGCTCTGGACAGGGGCACAGATACGCAGTATTTT	CASSLALDRGTDTQYF
TRBD1	TRBJ1-5	TRBV5-6	once	TGTGCCAGCAGCTACGGACAGGGGAGATACGGATATGGCAATCAGCCCCAGCATTTT	CASSYGQGRYGYGNQPQHF
NA	TRBJ1-1	TRBV29-1	few	TGCAGCGTTGGGTCCGGGGTCAACACTGAAGCTTTCTTT	CSVGSGVNTEAFF
NA	TRBJ1-1	TRBV27	NA	TGTGCCAGCAGTTTTGTCGGGGGGCGCTCAGTGAACACTGAAGCTTTCTTT	CASSFVGGRSVNTEAFF
TRBD2	TRBJ2-7	TRBV7-2	NA	TGTGCCAGCAGCTCTGGACTAGCGGGATCCTACGAGCAGTACTTC	CASSSGLAGSYEQYF
TRBD2	TRBJ2-5	TRBV9	NA	TGTGCCAGCAGCGTAGGCGGGACTAGCGGGGTTGTAGAGACCCAGTACTTC	CASSVGGTSGVVETQYF
NA	TRBJ1-2	TRBV30	NA	TGTGCCTGGAGTCCCCAGGGGTTTGGCTACACCTTC	CAWSPQGFGYTF
NA	TRBJ2-3	TRBV15	NA	TGTGCCGCCAGCATAAGGAGATCCACAGATACGCAGTATTTT	CAASIRRSTDTQYF
NA	TRBJ2-1	TRBV10-2	NA	TGCGCCAGCAGTAGGAGCTACAATGAGCAGTTCTTC	CASSRSYNEQFF
NA	TRBJ2-6	TRBV6-1	NA	TGTGCCAGCAGTGTACAGGGCTCTGGGGCCAACGTCCTGACTTTC	CASSVQGSGANVLTF
TRBD1	TRBJ2-2	TRBV29-1	NA	TGCAGCGTTGAAGACCCCAGGGGGAGTTACACCGGGGAGCTGTTTTTT	CSVEDPRGSYTGELFF
TRBD2	TRBJ2-1	TRBV5-5	NA	TGTGCCAGCAGCTTGGTAGCCCGGACTAGCGGGGCCCACAATGAGCAGTTCTTC	CASSLVARTSGAHNEQFF
NA	TRBJ1-1	TRBV6-5	NA	TGTGCCAGCAGTTACTCGCGGGGGGGGACTGAAGCTTTCTTT	CASSYSRGGTEAFF
NA	TRBJ1-2	TRBV9	NA	TGTGCCAGCAGCGTAGGCGACAACCCAAACTATGGCTACACCTTC	CASSVGDNPNYGYTF
NA	TRBJ1-1	TRBV4-1	once	TGCGCCAGCGCCTGGAGAAGCACGGAACCCCCCACTGAAGCTTTCTTT	CASAWRSTEPPTEAFF
NA	TRBJ2-7	TRBV7-2	NA	TGTGCCAGCAGCTCCTTTACAGGGAACTACGAGCAGTACTTC	CASSSFTGNYEQYF
TRBD2	TRBJ2-7	TRBV5-1	NA	TGCGCCAGCTCCTCCCCGCGGGAGGGCATATACGAGCAGTACTTC	CASSSPREGIYEQYF
NA	TRBJ1-1	TRBV7-2	NA	TGCGTATCCTGGGGAGGCACTGAAGCTTTCTTT	CVSWGGTEAFF
TRBD1	TRBJ2-7	TRBV19	NA	TGTGCCAGTGGATCGGGACAGACCTACGAGCAGTACTTC	CASGSGQTYEQYF
TRBD1	TRBJ1-5	TRBV6-5	few	TGTGCCAGCAGGGGGACAGGGGGCGGACAGCCCCAGCATTTT	CASRGTGGGQPQHF
NA	TRBJ2-7	TRBV5-4	NA	TGTGCCAGCAGCCCGGGAGACCTCGAGCAGTACTTC	CASSPGDLEQYF
NA	TRBJ2-2	TRBV9	NA	TGTGCCAGCAGCGTAAAGCCCTCAGGGAAGGATTCGAACACCGGGGAGCTGTTTTTT	CASSVKPSGKDSNTGELFF
TRBD1	TRBJ2-7	TRBV6-6	NA	TGTGCCAGCAGTTACAGCACGGGACAGGGGTTGTACGAGCAGTACTTC	CASSYSTGQGLYEQYF
TRBD2	TRBJ2-1	TRBV27	NA	TGTGCCAGCAGTCACCCGGGGCTAGCGGGGACCTTCTACAATGAGCAGTTCTTC	CASSHPGLAGTFYNEQFF
NA	TRBJ1-6	TRBV4-1	NA	TGCGCCAGCAGCCAAGAAAAGGGGGATTCACCCCTCCACTTT	CASSQEKGDSPLHF
TRBD2	TRBJ2-2	TRBV4-3	NA	TGCGCCAGCAGCCAAGTGGCTAGCGGATTCACCGGGGAGCTGTTTTTT	CASSQVASGFTGELFF
TRBD1	TRBJ2-7	TRBV5-1	NA	TGCGCCAGCAGCTTGGCCGGGACAGGACTCTACGAGCAGTACTTC	CASSLAGTGLYEQYF
NA	TRBJ1-5	TRBV30	NA	TGTGCCTGGAGTGTCTCAGGGGCAGGTCAGCCCCAGCATTTT	CAWSVSGAGQPQHF
NA	TRBJ2-3	TRBV6-5	NA	TGTGCCAGCAGCCGACTAGGGGCAGATACGCAGTATTTT	CASSRLGADTQYF
TRBD1	TRBJ1-5	TRBV6-6	once	TGTGCCAGCAGTACGGACAGGGGGTGGAATCAGCCCCAGCATTTT	CASSTDRGWNQPQHF